This TCR beta chain was obtained from a study of OX40 agonist ivuxolimab in advanced cancers. The data were produced by immunoSEQ multiplex PCR, yet TCRdb's version contains in-frame clones alone and is incomplete. The top ten clones hold around 1.5% of a sample with roughly 79,000 clones, roughly nine tenths of them seen once. CDR1 and CDR2 (germline): SGDLS, YYNGEE. J was trimmed by 6 bases and V by 0 bases; bases with no gene match: 2. CDR3 size: 14 residues. The TCR comes from an adult with an advanced solid tumor such as melanoma, head and neck, liver or kidney cancer. The specimen comprised CD4+ or CD8+ T cells sorted from blood, sampled in a trial of the OX40 agonist ivuxolimab. The gene calls are TRBV9 and TRBJ2-7; TRBD2 matches 11 bases. CDR3 nucleotides: TGTGCCAGCAGCGTAGGGCTAGCGGGAGGCGAGCAGTACTTC. It yields the protein CASSVGLAGGEQYF. Combining the CDR3 with reference TRBV9 and TRBJ2-7 gives the whole variable domain DSGVTQTPKHLITATGQRVTLRCSPRSGDLSVYWYQQSLDQGLQFLIQYYNGEERAKGNILERFSAQQFPDLHSELNLSSLELGDSALYFCASSVGLAGGEQYFGPGTRLTVT.